The rows below give T cell receptor beta chains drawn from one sample of a study of cytomegalovirus exposure and HLA in healthy donors. Clones were sequenced by immunoSEQ multiplex PCR, and TCRdb holds only the in-frame ones, with some missing. The sample carries 150,000 to 200,000 clones, roughly 77% recorded once. The sample taken for sequencing was PBMCs. The source of these receptors is a woman aged 45-65 years in good health and CMV-seronegative. Each CDR3 is given with its conserved first and last residue. The D gene is left open where the match is weak. Clone size is given for some rows only: seen once, a few or many times, or a class if the clone is expanded.

clone_size j_call v_call d_call cdr3_aa cdr3_nt
- TRBJ1-4 TRBV9 TRBD1 CASSGGTGGEKLFF TGTGCCAGCAGCGGCGGGACAGGGGGTGAAAAACTGTTTTTT
- TRBJ2-7 TRBV28 - CASSLLEPIYEQYF TGTGCCAGCAGTTTATTAGAGCCGATCTACGAGCAGTACTTC
- TRBJ1-5 TRBV6-6 - CASSYSSRARQPQHF TGTGCCAGCAGTTACTCGAGCAGGGCCCGCCAGCCCCAGCATTTT
once TRBJ1-2 TRBV25-1 - CASSEFLRGEGYTF TGTGCCAGCAGTGAATTCTTACGGGGGGAAGGCTACACCTTC
few TRBJ1-1 TRBV6-5 - CASSQSGSTEAFF TGTGCCAGCTCTCAATCGGGGAGTACTGAAGCTTTCTTT
- TRBJ1-5 TRBV19 TRBD1 CASSHRGQNQPQHF TGTGCCAGTAGTCACAGGGGCCAAAATCAGCCCCAGCATTTT
- TRBJ2-1 TRBV13 TRBD2 CASSSTLAGSSYNEQFF TGTGCCAGCAGCTCGACCCTAGCGGGGAGCTCCTACAATGAGCAGTTCTTC
- TRBJ2-1 TRBV9 TRBD1 CASSPRTGVGNEQFF TGTGCCAGCAGCCCCCGGACAGGGGTGGGGAATGAGCAGTTCTTC
- TRBJ2-5 TRBV27 - CATRPQGGPRWTQYF TGCGCCACCCGCCCCCAGGGGGGCCCAAGGTGGACCCAGTACTTC
- TRBJ2-5 TRBV7-8 - CASSSHRDGETQYF TGTGCCAGCAGCTCCCACCGCGACGGGGAGACCCAGTACTTC
once TRBJ2-1 TRBV11-2 - CASSYRTGVPYNEQFF TGTGCCAGCAGCTACCGTACGGGGGTCCCCTACAATGAGCAGTTCTTC
few TRBJ1-5 TRBV10-3 TRBD1 CAISESMGQGVDSNQPQHF TGTGCCATCAGTGAGTCGATGGGACAGGGGGTTGATAGCAATCAGCCCCAGCATTTT
once TRBJ2-1 TRBV7-2 - CASSFGLTSYNEQFF TGTGCCAGCAGCTTTGGACTGACCTCCTACAATGAGCAGTTCTTC
- TRBJ1-4 TRBV5-8 TRBD1 CASSPGQGTNEKLFF TGTGCCAGCAGCCCGGGACAGGGAACTAATGAAAAACTGTTTTTT
few TRBJ1-5 TRBV6-5 - CASRQGLAQPQHF TGTGCCAGCAGGCAGGGTCTCGCTCAGCCCCAGCATTTT
- TRBJ2-2 TRBV15 - CATSRDWTSGAAGELFF TGTGCCACCAGCAGAGATTGGACCTCAGGGGCGGCCGGGGAGCTGTTTTTT
- TRBJ1-3 TRBV2 - CASRPIGGTGNTIYF TGTGCCAGCAGACCTATAGGGGGAACAGGAAACACCATATATTTT
- TRBJ1-5 TRBV7-3 TRBD1 CASSPGTGLGQPQHF TGTGCCAGCAGCCCCGGGACAGGGCTGGGTCAGCCCCAGCATTTT
- TRBJ1-2 TRBV29-1 - CSVEGGVGYTF TGCAGCGTTGAAGGGGGGGTAGGCTACACCTTC
- TRBJ1-4 TRBV10-3 TRBD1 CATSGTGGGGTNEKLFF TGTGCCACCTCCGGGACAGGGGGAGGAGGGACTAATGAAAAACTGTTTTTT
- TRBJ2-7 TRBV6-1 - CASSQGWEQYF TGTGCCAGCTCGCAGGGGTGGGAGCAGTACTTC
once TRBJ2-1 TRBV19 TRBD2 CASKRGSSYNEQFF TGTGCCAGCAAGCGGGGGAGCTCCTACAATGAGCAGTTCTTC
- TRBJ2-7 TRBV6-5 TRBD1 CASRDRYEQYF TGTGCCAGCAGGGACAGGTACGAGCAGTACTTC
- TRBJ2-7 TRBV13 TRBD1 CASSFSGGGYEQYF TGTGCCAGCAGCTTTTCAGGGGGCGGTTACGAGCAGTACTTC
- TRBJ2-3 TRBV9 TRBD2 CASSVSPGLAGLDTQYF TGTGCCAGCAGCGTATCCCCGGGACTAGCGGGGTTAGATACGCAGTATTTT
- TRBJ2-5 TRBV27 - CASSDREGRETQYF TGTGCCAGCAGTGATCGTGAGGGTAGAGAGACCCAGTACTTC
few TRBJ2-4 TRBV6-6 TRBD1 CASTGTGSLAKNIQYF TGTGCCAGCACGGGGACAGGGTCCCTAGCCAAAAACATTCAGTACTTC
- TRBJ2-3 TRBV4-1 - CASSQVSDTQYF TGCGCCAGCAGCCAAGTCTCCGATACGCAGTATTTT
- TRBJ2-7 TRBV19 TRBD1 CATSTPSGTGGYEQYF TGTGCCACCTCCACCCCATCGGGGACAGGGGGCTACGAGCAGTACTTC
- TRBJ2-7 TRBV9 - CASSVRGDSRNEQYF TGTGCCAGCAGCGTCCGAGGAGACAGCCGAAACGAGCAGTACTTC
- TRBJ1-5 TRBV10-3 - CAISESFQGNQPQHF TGTGCCATCAGTGAGTCGTTCCAGGGTAATCAGCCCCAGCATTTT
- TRBJ2-2 TRBV28 - CASSFHPTGPNTGELFF TGTGCCAGCAGTTTCCACCCGACAGGTCCGAACACCGGGGAGCTGTTTTTT
once TRBJ2-2 TRBV5-1 - CASSSTGGSLGNTGELFF TGCGCCAGCAGCTCGACCGGGGGAAGCCTAGGAAACACCGGGGAGCTGTTTTTT
few TRBJ1-1 TRBV27 - CASSPGQTNTEAFF TGTGCCAGCAGTCCGGGACAAACGAACACTGAAGCTTTCTTT
- TRBJ2-5 TRBV5-1 - CASSRRDGEETQYF TGCGCCAGCAGCCGGAGGGACGGGGAAGAGACCCAGTACTTC
once TRBJ1-1 TRBV14 TRBD1 CASSQALTGGSAFF TGTGCCAGCAGCCAAGCACTCACAGGGGGTAGTGCTTTCTTT
- TRBJ2-7 TRBV5-1 - CASSLIPGGSYEQYF TGCGCCAGCAGCTTGATACCCGGGGGCTCCTACGAGCAGTACTTC
once TRBJ2-2 TRBV13 TRBD2 CASSFQAGGPTGELFF TGTGCCAGCAGCTTCCAAGCGGGGGGCCCCACCGGGGAGCTGTTTTTT
- TRBJ2-2 TRBV11-2 TRBD2 CASSSGLAGGYTGELFF TGTGCCAGCAGCTCCGGACTAGCGGGGGGTTACACCGGGGAGCTGTTTTTT
- TRBJ2-3 TRBV5-4 - CASSTDRRTDTQYF TGTGCCAGCAGCACTGACAGACGCACAGATACGCAGTATTTT
- TRBJ1-2 TRBV7-9 TRBD1 CASSLQWTGKDTF TGTGCCAGCAGCTTGCAATGGACAGGGAAGGACACCTTC
- TRBJ2-3 TRBV7-5 - CARSCLRRGAGDTQYF TGTGCCAGAAGCTGTCTGCGGCGGGGGGCTGGAGATACGCAGTATTTT
once TRBJ2-6 TRBV9 - CASSTRPGPVSGANVLTF TGTGCCAGCAGCACTAGACCCGGACCTGTCTCTGGGGCCAACGTCCTGACTTTC
- TRBJ1-4 TRBV5-4 - CASSFQGTNEKLFF TGTGCCAGCAGCTTTCAGGGAACTAATGAAAAACTGTTTTTT